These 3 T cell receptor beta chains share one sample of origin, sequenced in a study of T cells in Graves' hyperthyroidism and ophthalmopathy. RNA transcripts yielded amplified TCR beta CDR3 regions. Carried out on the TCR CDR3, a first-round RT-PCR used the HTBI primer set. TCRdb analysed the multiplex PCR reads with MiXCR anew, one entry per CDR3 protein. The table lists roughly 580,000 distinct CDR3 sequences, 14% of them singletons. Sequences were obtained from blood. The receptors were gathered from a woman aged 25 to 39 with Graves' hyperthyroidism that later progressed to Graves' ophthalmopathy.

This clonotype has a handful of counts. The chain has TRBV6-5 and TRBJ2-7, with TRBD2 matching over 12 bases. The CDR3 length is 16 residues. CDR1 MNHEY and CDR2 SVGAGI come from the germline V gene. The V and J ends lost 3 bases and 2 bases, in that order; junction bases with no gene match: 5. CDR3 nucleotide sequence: TGTGCCAGCAGTTATCTAGCGGGAGGGAGAACCTACGAGCAGTACTTC. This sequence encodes CASSYLAGGRTYEQYF.

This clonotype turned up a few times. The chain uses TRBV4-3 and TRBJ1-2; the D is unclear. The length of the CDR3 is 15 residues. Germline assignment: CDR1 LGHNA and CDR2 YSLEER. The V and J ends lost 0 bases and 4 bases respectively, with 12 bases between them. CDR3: CASSQDRSRPYGYTF. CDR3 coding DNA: TGCGCCAGCAGCCAAGATAGGTCCAGGCCCTATGGCTACACCTTC.

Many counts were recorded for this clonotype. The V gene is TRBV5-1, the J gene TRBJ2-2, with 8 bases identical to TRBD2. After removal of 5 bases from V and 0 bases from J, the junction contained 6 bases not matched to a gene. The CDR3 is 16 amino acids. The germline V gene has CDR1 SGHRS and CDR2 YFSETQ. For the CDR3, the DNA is TGCGCCAGCAGGCTACTTAGCGGGACGAACACCGGGGAGCTGTTTTTT. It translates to CASRLLSGTNTGELFF.